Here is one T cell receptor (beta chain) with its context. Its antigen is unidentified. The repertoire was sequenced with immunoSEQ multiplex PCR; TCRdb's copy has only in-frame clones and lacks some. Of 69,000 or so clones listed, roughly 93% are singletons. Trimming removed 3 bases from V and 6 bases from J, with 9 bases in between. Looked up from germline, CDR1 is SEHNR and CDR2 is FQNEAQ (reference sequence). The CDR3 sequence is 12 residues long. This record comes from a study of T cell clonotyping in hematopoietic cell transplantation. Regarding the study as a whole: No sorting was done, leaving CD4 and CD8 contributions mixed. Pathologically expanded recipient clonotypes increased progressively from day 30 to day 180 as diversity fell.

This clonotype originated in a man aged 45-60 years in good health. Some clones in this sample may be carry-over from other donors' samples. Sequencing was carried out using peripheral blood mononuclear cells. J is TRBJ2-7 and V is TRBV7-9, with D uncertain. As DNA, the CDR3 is TGTGCCAGCAGCTTGGCAACACCCGAGCAGTACTTC. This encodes CASSLATPEQYF.